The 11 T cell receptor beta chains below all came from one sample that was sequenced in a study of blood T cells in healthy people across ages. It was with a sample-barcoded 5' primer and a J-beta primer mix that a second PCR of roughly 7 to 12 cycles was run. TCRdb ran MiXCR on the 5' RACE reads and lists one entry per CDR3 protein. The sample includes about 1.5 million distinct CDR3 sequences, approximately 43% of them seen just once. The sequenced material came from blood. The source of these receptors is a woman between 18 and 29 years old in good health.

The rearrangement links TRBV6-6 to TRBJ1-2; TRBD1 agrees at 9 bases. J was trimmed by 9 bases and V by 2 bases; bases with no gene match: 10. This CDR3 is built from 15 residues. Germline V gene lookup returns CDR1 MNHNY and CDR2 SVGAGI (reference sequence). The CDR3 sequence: CASSYPDRGTMSYTF. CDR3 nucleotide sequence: TGTGCCAGCAGTTACCCGGACAGGGGAACTATGAGCTACACCTTC.

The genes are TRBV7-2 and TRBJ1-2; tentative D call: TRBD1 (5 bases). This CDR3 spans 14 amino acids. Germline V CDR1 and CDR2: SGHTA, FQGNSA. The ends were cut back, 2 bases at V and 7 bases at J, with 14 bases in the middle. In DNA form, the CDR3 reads TGTGCCAGCAGCTTACTACAGGCAACTCCTGGCTACACCTTC. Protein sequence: CASSLLQATPGYTF.

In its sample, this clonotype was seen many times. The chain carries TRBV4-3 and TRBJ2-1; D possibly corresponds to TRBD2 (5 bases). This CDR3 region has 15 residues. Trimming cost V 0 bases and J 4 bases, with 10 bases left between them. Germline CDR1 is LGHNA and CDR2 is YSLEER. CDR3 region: CASSQDPGSYNEQFF. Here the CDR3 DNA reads TGCGCCAGCAGCCAAGATCCGGGGAGTTACAATGAGCAGTTCTTC.

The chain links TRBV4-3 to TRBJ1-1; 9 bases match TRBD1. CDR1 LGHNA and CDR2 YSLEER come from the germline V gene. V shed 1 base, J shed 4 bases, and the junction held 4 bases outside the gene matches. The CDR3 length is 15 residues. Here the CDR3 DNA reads TGCGCCAGCAGCCAAGGGGACAGGGAGGTCACTGAAGCTTTCTTT. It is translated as CASSQGDREVTEAFF.

In nucleotides, the CDR3 is TGCGCCAGCAGCTCAAAGCGGGAGGGACCCTACGAGCAGTACTTC. Amino acids: CASSSKREGPYEQYF. The gene calls are TRBV5-1 and TRBJ2-7; 10 nucleotides match TRBD2. Germline values: CDR1 SGHRS, CDR2 YFSETQ. With V trimmed by 3 bases and J by 2 bases, 5 bases remained unmatched. This CDR3 is built from 15 residues. The full variable domain, in which reference TRBV5-1 and TRBJ2-7 provide the parts outside the CDR3, is KAGVTQTPRYLIKTRGQQVTLSCSPISGHRSVSWYQQTPGQGLQFLFEYFSETQRNKGNFPGRFSGRQFSNSRSEMNVSTLELGDSALYLCASSSKREGPYEQYFGPGTRLTVT.

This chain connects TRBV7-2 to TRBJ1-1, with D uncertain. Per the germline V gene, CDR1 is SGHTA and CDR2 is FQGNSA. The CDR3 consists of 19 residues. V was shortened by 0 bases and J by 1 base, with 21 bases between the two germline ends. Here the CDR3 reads CASSLARRSFDKPNTEAFF. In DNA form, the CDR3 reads TGTGCCAGCAGCTTAGCCCGCAGGTCCTTCGATAAACCGAACACTGAAGCTTTCTTT.

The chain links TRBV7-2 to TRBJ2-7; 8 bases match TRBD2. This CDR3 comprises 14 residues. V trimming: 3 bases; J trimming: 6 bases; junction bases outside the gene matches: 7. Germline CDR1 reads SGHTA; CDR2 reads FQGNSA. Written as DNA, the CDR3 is TGTGCCAGCAGCTTGAACGCGGGGGGACGCGAGCAGTACTTC. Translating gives CASSLNAGGREQYF.

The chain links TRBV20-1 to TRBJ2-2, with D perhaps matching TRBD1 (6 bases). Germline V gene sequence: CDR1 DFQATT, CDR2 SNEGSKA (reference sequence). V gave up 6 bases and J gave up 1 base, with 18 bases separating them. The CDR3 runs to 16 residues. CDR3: CSARPRGIKNTGELFF. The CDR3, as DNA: TGCAGTGCCCGGCCCAGGGGAATAAAGAACACCGGGGAGCTGTTTTTT.

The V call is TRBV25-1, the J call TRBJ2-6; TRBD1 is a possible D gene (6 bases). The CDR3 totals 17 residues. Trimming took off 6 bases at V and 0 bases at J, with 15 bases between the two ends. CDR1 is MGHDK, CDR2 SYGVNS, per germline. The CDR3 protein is CASSPTGILSGANVLTF. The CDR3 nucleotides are TGTGCCAGCAGCCCGACAGGCATTCTCTCTGGGGCCAACGTCCTGACTTTC.

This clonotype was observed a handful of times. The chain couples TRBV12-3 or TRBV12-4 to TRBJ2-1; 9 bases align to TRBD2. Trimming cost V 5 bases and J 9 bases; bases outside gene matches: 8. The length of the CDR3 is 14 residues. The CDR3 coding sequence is TGTGCCAGCAGTGTCGCCGGGACTAGCACTGAGCAGTTCTTC. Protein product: CASSVAGTSTEQFF.

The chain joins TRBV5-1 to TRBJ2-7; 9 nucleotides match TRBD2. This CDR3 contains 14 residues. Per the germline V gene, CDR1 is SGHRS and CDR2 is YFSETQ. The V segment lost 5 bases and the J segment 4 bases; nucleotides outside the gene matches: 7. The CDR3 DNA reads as TGCGCCAGCAGGACTCAGGGACTAGCTTACGAGCAGTACTTC. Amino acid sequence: CASRTQGLAYEQYF.